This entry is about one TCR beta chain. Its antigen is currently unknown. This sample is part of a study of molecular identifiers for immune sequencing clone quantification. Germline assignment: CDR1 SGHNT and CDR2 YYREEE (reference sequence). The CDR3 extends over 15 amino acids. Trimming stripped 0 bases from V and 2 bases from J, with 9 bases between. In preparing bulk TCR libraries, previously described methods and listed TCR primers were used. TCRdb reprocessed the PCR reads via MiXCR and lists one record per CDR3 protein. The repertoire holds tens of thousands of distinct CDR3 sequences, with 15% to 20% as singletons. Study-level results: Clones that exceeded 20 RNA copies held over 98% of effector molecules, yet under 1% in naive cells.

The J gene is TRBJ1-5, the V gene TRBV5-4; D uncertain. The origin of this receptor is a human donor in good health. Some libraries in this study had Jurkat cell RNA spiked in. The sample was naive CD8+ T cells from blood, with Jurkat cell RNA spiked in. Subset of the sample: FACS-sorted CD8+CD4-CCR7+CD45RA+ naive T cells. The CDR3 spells CASSLEKQGNQPQHF. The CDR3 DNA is TGTGCCAGCAGCTTGGAGAAGCAAGGCAATCAGCCCCAGCATTTT.